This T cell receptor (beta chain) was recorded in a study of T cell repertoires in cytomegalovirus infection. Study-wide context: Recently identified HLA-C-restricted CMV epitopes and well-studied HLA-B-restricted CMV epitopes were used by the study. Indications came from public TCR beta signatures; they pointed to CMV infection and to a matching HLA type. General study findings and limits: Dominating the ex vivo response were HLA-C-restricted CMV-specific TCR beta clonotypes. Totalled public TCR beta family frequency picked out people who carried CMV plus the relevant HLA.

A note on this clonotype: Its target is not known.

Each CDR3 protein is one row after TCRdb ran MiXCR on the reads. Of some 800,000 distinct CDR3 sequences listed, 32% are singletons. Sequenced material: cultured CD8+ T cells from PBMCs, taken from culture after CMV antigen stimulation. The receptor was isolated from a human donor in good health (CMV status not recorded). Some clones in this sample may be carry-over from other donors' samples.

This CDR3 reads CASSGGRGRGSNQPQHF. Written as DNA, the CDR3 is TGTGCCAGCAGTGGTGGTCGGGGACGAGGTAGCAATCAGCCCCAGCATTTT. The chain recombines TRBV2 with TRBJ1-5, with D perhaps matching TRBD1 (5 bases). V lost 4 bases and J 0 bases, leaving 16 bases between the germline ends. Germline CDR1 is SNHLY and CDR2 is FYNNEI. The CDR3 spans 17 residues.